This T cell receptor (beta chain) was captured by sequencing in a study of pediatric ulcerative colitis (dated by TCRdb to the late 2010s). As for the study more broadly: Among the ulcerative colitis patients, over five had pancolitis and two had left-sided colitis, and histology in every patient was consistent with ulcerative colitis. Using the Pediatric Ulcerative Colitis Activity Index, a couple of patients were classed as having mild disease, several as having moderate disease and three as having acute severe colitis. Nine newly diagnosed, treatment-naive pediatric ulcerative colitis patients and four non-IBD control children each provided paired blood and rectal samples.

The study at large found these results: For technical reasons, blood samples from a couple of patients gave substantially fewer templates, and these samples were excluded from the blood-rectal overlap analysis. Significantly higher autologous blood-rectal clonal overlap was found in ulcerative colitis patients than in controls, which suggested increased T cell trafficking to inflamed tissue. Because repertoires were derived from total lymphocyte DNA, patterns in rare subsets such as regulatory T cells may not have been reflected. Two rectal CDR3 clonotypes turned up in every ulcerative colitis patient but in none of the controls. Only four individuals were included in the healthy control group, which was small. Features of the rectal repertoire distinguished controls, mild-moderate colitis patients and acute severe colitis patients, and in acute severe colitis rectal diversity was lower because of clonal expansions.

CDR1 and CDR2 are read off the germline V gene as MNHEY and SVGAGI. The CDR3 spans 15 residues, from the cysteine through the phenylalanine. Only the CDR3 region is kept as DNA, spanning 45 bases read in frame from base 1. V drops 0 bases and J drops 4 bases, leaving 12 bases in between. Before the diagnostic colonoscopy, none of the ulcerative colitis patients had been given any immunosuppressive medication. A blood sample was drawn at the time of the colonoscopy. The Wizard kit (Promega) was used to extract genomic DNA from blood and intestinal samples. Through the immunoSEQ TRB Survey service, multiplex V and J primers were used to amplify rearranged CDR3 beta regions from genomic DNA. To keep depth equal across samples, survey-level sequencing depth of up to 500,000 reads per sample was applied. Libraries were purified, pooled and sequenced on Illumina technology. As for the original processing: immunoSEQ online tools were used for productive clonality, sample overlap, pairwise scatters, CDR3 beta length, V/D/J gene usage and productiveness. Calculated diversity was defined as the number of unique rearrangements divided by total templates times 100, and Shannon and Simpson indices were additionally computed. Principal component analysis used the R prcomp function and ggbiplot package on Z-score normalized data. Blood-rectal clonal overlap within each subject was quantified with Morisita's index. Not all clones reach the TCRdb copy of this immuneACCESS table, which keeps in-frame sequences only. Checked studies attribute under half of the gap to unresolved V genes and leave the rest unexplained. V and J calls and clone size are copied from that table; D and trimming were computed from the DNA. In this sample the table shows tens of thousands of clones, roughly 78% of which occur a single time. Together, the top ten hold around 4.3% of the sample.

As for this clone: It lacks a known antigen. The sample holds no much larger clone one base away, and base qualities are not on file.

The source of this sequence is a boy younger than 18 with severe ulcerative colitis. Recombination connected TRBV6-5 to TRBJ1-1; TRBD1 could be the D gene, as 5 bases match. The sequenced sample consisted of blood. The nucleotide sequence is TGTGCCAGCAGTTACTCGGAGTTGGGGGGCACTGAAGCTTTCTTT. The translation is CASSYSELGGTEAFF.